A single sample gave rise to the 10 T cell receptor beta chains below, sequenced in a study of blood T cells in healthy people across ages. Sample-barcoded 5' priming and a J-beta primer mix drove a second PCR of about 6 to 12 cycles. From the 5' RACE reads, TCRdb called clonotypes with MiXCR, one entry per CDR3 protein. The sample has roughly 570,000 distinct CDR3 sequences; 27% are singletons. The sequencing input was blood. These receptors were obtained from a woman in her 70s in good health.

V is TRBV6-2 or TRBV6-3 and J is TRBJ2-1, with a tentative D call TRBD2 (5 bases). V lost 2 bases and J 0 bases, leaving 11 bases between the germline ends. Germline V gene data show CDR1 as MNHEY and CDR2 as SVGEGT. The CDR3 sequence is 16 residues long. CDR3: CASSYAPSGSYNEQFF. The CDR3 nucleotides are TGTGCCAGCAGTTACGCCCCGAGCGGCTCCTACAATGAGCAGTTCTTC.

This sequence joins TRBV9 and TRBJ1-2, with 10 bases fitting TRBD1. The CDR3 covers 16 residues. Losses at the gene ends were 5 bases for V and 4 bases for J; bases not matched to a gene: 11. From germline, CDR1 is SGDLS and CDR2 YYNGEE. CDR3 loop: CASSATQGQGIYGYTF. The DNA for the CDR3 is TGTGCCAGCAGTGCCACTCAGGGACAGGGGATCTATGGCTACACCTTC.

This clonotype was seen more than once but under ten times. J is TRBJ2-5 and V is TRBV24-1; D is undetermined. The last part of the DNA fits TRBJ2-1 better; the J call may be wrong. This CDR3 comprises 13 residues. Germline V lookup: CDR1 KGHDR, CDR2 SFDVKD. The CDR3 protein is CATSDVTANEQFF. CDR3 in DNA: TGTGCCACCAGTGACGTTACCGCCAATGAGCAGTTCTTC.

This clonotype was counted a single time. The J gene is TRBJ1-5, the V gene TRBV29-1, with 7 nucleotides matching TRBD1. The CDR3 has 16 amino acids. V lost 3 bases, J lost 6 bases, and 14 bases stayed unmatched. Germline V gene lookup returns CDR1 SQVTM and CDR2 ANQGSEA. The CDR3 spells CSVDTLDRTGGQPQHF. The DNA for the CDR3 is TGCAGCGTTGACACCCTGGACAGGACCGGTGGTCAGCCCCAGCATTTT.

This clonotype was observed a handful of times. CDR3 protein: CASSPDPGDGYTF. Written as DNA, the CDR3 is TGCGCCAGCAGCCCGGATCCTGGGGATGGCTACACCTTC. The chain links TRBV5-1 to TRBJ1-2; the D is unclear. The CDR3 has 13 amino acids. The germline gives CDR1 SGHRS, CDR2 YFSETQ. V shed 4 bases and J shed 6 bases, with 13 bases lying between them.

The gene calls are TRBV6-6 and TRBJ2-5; D is unclear. Trimming took 8 bases from V and 5 from J, leaving 21 bases between them. Germline assignment: CDR1 MNHNY and CDR2 SVGAGI (reference sequence). This CDR3 has 15 amino acids. CDR3 sequence: CASSPQSGRAETQYF. The DNA for the CDR3 is TGTGCCAGCTCACCTCAATCAGGTCGGGCGGAGACCCAGTACTTC.

The V gene is TRBV20-1, the J gene TRBJ2-3, with TRBD1 matching 8 bases. The V and J ends lost 3 bases and 3 bases, in that order; junction bases with no gene match: 2. The CDR3 has 13 residues. CDR1 and CDR2 from the germline V gene are DFQATT and SNEGSKA (reference sequence). The CDR3 loop reads CSASHRGTDTQYF. CDR3 DNA: TGCAGTGCTAGTCACAGGGGGACAGATACGCAGTATTTT.

The rearrangement joins TRBV20-1 to TRBJ2-5; no clear D. Trimming cost V 5 bases and J 7 bases, with 11 bases left between them. This CDR3 has 11 amino acids. Per the germline V gene, CDR1 is DFQATT and CDR2 is SNEGSKA (reference sequence). The CDR3 DNA sequence: TGCAGTGCTGCAATCATAGGGACCCAGTACTTC. Its translation is CSAAIIGTQYF.

There are many counts of this clonotype. CDR3: CASSLLGLSQETQYF. CDR3 sequence (DNA): TGTGCCAGCAGCTTACTGGGACTCTCCCAAGAGACCCAGTACTTC. The chain uses TRBV7-3 and TRBJ2-5; TRBD2 is a possible D gene (6 bases). CDR3 length: 15 amino acids. V gave up 2 bases and J gave up 1 base, with 11 bases separating them. The germline CDR1 and CDR2 sequences are SGHTA and FQGTGA.

This CDR3 reads CSARQGRNNSPLHF. CDR3 in DNA: TGCAGTGCTAGGCAGGGGAGGAATAATTCACCCCTCCACTTT. The chain joins TRBV20-1 to TRBJ1-6; a possible D gene is TRBD1 (6 bases). In germline, CDR1 is DFQATT, CDR2 SNEGSKA (reference sequence). Trimming cost V 3 bases and J 5 bases, with 11 bases left between them. This CDR3 comprises 14 residues.